A single sample is the source of the 3 T cell receptor beta chains below, sequenced in a study of T cells in Graves' hyperthyroidism and ophthalmopathy. It was RNA transcripts that yielded the amplified TCR beta CDR3 regions. An initial round of RT-PCR targeting the TCR CDR3 relied on the HTBI primer set. TCRdb reanalysed the multiplex PCR reads using MiXCR and keeps one entry per CDR3 protein. Of about 300,000 distinct CDR3 sequences listed, around 13% are singletons. Sequencing used blood. The source of these receptors is a woman in her thirties or forties with Graves' hyperthyroidism.

In this sample, this clonotype turned up a few times. The rearrangement links TRBV6-1 to TRBJ1-2, with 9 bases aligning to TRBD1. Trimming removed 10 bases from V and 0 bases from J; junction bases left unmatched: 15. CDR3 length: 17 residues. CDR1 and CDR2 (germline): MNHNS, SASEGT. The CDR3, as DNA: TGTGCCACTCGAAGGGATTCCGGACAGGGGACTAACTATGGCTACACCTTC. Amino acids: CATRRDSGQGTNYGYTF.

V is TRBV3-1 and J is TRBJ1-6; the D gene is possibly TRBD1 (6 bases). This CDR3 has 15 amino acids. V was cut by 0 bases and J by 4 bases, with 7 bases left in between. The germline CDR1 and CDR2 sequences are LGHDT and YNNKEL (reference sequence). The CDR3 nucleotides read TGTGCCAGCAGCCAAGAAGGACAGTATAATTCACCCCTCCACTTT. Its translation: CASSQEGQYNSPLHF.

This clonotype was picked up many times. J is TRBJ2-1 and V is TRBV18; possible D gene TRBD1, 6 bases. Trimming left V 4 bases short and J 4 bases short, with 11 bases between. The CDR3 is 14 residues long. Germline V gene sequence: CDR1 KGHSH, CDR2 LQKENI. CDR3 nucleotides: TGTGCCAGCTCACAACAGGGAATTTACAATGAGCAGTTCTTC. Translating it yields CASSQQGIYNEQFF.